Following are 7 T cell receptor beta chains from one sample sequenced in a study of blood T cell repertoires in COVID-19 (dated by TCRdb to the early 2020s). The library was prepared using the immunoSEQ multiplex PCR assay. Drawn from immuneACCESS, this table holds only the in-frame rearrangements with V and J called that TCRdb kept. Clones are partly lost; checked studies trace under half to an unresolved V gene and leave the rest unexplained. Across this sample there are fewer than 250,000 clones, with roughly four fifths seen only once. The ten largest clones take up around 3.3% of the sample. Material: PBMCs or T cells enriched from blood (not recorded which). The origin of the receptors is a woman aged 40 to 50 who had been exposed to COVID-19.

The chain employs TRBV19 and TRBJ1-1; unclear D gene. CDR1 is LNHDA and CDR2 is SQIVND in the germline V gene (reference sequence). This CDR3 contains 15 residues. The V gene lost 5 bases and the J gene lost 0 bases, with 13 bases spanning the gap. The CDR3 nucleotides read TGTGCCAGTAGTCCGAGTTTAATGATGAACACTGAAGCTTTCTTT. This codes for CASSPSLMMNTEAFF.

V is TRBV3-1 (or the pseudogene TRBV3-2) and J is TRBJ2-3, with 9 positions matching TRBD1. The CDR3 loop spans 16 amino acids. With 0 bases clipped from V and 6 bases from J, the junction kept 7 bases outside the gene matches. Germline-derived CDR1 and CDR2 are LGHDT and YNNKEL (reference sequence). CDR3 DNA sequence: TGTGCCAGCAGCCAAGAAACAGGGGGCAACAGGGATACGCAGTATTTT. The encoded protein is CASSQETGGNRDTQYF.

This clone was observed a single time. This chain connects TRBV13 to TRBJ2-5; D remains ambiguous. This CDR3 has 14 amino acids. From germline, CDR1 is PRHDT and CDR2 FYEKMQ (reference sequence). The V and J ends lost 5 bases and 0 bases respectively, with 10 bases between them. CDR3 loop: CASSPDGYQETQYF. The CDR3 DNA follows: TGTGCCAGCAGCCCCGACGGGTACCAAGAGACCCAGTACTTC.

The chain joins TRBV11-3 to TRBJ2-7; tentative D call: TRBD2 (5 bases). Germline CDR1 is SGHNT and CDR2 is YENEEA. The CDR3 is 14 amino acids. Trimming left V 1 base short and J 5 bases short, with 12 bases between. For the CDR3, the DNA is TGTGCCAGCAGCTTAGCGTCTTTTAGCGACGAGCAGTACTTC. This gives the protein CASSLASFSDEQYF.

The CDR3: CASSFYSPTNEKLFF. CDR3 bases: TGTGCCAGCAGCTTTTATAGCCCCACTAATGAAAAACTGTTTTTT. The chain recombines TRBV7-8 with TRBJ1-4; D not resolved. V was shortened by 3 bases and J by 2 bases, with 10 bases between the two germline ends. The germline V gene has CDR1 SGHVS and CDR2 FQNEAQ. The CDR3 loop spans 15 amino acids.

This chain uses TRBV5-1 with TRBJ1-4; TRBD1 matches at 9 bases. From germline, CDR1 is SGHRS and CDR2 YFSETQ. The CDR3 totals 17 residues. V gave up 4 bases and J gave up 7 bases; unmatched junction bases: 14. The CDR3 DNA is TGCGCCAGCAGCCCCTACCAAGGACAGGGGAATACTGAAAAACTGTTTTTT. Residues: CASSPYQGQGNTEKLFF.

This chain links TRBV3-1 (or the pseudogene TRBV3-2) with TRBJ2-7, with 7 bases that match TRBD2. The trim removed 1 base at V and 4 bases at J, leaving 10 bases unmatched. Looked up from germline, CDR1 is LGHDT and CDR2 is YNNKEL (reference sequence). The CDR3 covers 16 residues. The CDR3: CASSQGGLEGRYEQYF. For the CDR3, the DNA is TGTGCCAGCAGCCAAGGTGGACTAGAGGGGCGGTACGAGCAGTACTTC.